The sequence of this TCR beta chain was determined in a study of blood T cell repertoires in COVID-19. For the study at large: The United States, Italy and Spain provided the acute and convalescent COVID-19 samples. From T cells, B-cell-depleted T cells, or PBMCs came the material, which was cDNA or gDNA.

Recruited during active infection, patients (from Seattle) were subsequently followed longitudinally. The germline V gene encodes CDR1 MGHRA and CDR2 YSYEKL. Trimming cost V 3 bases and J 7 bases, with 15 bases left between them. This CDR3 has 15 amino acids. Authors' methods: Cell counts per sample came from amplifying reference gene primers. Produced via immunoSEQ multiplex PCR; TCRdb's table is partial and in-frame only. That table gives V, J and clone size, and the DNA gave D and trimming. The sample contains about 82,000 clones, 60% to 80% of which appear only once. This TCR came from a man aged 55 to 70 with COVID-19, enrolled during active disease. Sequencing was carried out using peripheral blood. This sequence joins TRBV4-1 and TRBJ1-4; possible D gene TRBD1, 6 bases. CDR3 amino acids: CASSHNRASGEKLFF. In nucleotides, the CDR3 is TGCGCCAGCAGCCACAACAGGGCGTCAGGTGAAAAACTGTTTTTT.